Sequencing of this TCR beta chain was carried out in a study of blood T cell repertoires in COVID-19. Per the original methods: From reference gene primer amplification, estimates of nucleated cell counts were derived. Data came from immunoSEQ multiplex PCR; TCRdb stores just in-frame clones and leaves some out. V and J calls and clone size are given by that table; D and trimming were obtained from the DNA. The sample includes 200,000 to 250,000 clones, about 80% seen only once; the top ten take 1.5% to 2%. In germline, CDR1 is SGDLS, CDR2 YYNGEE. The germline V and J ends were trimmed by 4 bases and 1 base, with 14 bases remaining between them. The length of the CDR3 is 15 residues. Self-reported history from a screening survey and questionnaire set each donor's cohort.

The chain uses TRBV9 and TRBJ1-1, with D hard to call. Input material: PBMCs or T cells enriched from blood (not recorded which). This receptor was identified in a man aged 55 to 70 who had recovered from COVID-19. CDR3 in amino acids: CASSPAGLANTEAFF. CDR3 bases: TGTGCCAGCAGCCCAGCGGGGTTGGCGAACACTGAAGCTTTCTTT.